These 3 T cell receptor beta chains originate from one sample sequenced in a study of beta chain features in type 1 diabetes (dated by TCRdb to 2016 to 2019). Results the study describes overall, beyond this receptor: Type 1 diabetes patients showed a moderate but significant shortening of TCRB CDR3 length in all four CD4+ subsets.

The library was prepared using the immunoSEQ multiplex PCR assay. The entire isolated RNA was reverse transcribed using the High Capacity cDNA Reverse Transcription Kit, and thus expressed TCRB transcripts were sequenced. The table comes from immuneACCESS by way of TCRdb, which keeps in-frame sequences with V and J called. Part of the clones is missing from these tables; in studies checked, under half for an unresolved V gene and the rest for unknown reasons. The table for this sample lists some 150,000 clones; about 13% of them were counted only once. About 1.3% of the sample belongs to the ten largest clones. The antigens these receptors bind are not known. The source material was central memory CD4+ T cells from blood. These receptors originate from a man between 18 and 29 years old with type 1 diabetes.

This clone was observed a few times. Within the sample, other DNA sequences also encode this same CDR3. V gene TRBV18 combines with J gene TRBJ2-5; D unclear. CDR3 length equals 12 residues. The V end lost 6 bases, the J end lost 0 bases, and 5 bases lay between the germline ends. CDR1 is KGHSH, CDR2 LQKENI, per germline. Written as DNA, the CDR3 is TGTGCCAGCTCTCCGTACCAAGAGACCCAGTACTTC. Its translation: CASSPYQETQYF.

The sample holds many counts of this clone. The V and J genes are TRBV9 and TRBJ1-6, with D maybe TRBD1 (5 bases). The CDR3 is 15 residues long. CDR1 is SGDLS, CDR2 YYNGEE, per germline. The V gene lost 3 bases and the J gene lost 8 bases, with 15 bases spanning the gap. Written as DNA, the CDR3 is TGTGCCAGCAGCGCCATCGGGGGGGTTTATTCACCCCTCCACTTT. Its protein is CASSAIGGVYSPLHF.

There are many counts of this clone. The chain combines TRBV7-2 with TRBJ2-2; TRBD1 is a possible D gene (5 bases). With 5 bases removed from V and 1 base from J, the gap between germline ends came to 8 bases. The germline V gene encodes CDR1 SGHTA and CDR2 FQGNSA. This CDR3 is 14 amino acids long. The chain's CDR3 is CASSQGWNTGELFF. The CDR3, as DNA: TGTGCCAGCAGCCAGGGTTGGAACACCGGGGAGCTGTTTTTT.